This T cell receptor beta chain was sequenced for a study of T cell responses to AZD1222 COVID-19 vaccine. With regard to this clone: Its target is unknown.

The study, taken as a whole, reports: Researchers took repertoire samples only after the peak T cell response had come. Only five or six individuals given AZD1222 were seropositive at baseline. Donor demographics were predominantly white British with a female majority; clonal diversity may be underestimated.

The repertoire was sequenced with immunoSEQ multiplex PCR; TCRdb's copy has only in-frame clones and lacks some. The sample shows about 84,000 clones, approximately 90% of them seen only once. CDR3 length: 14 amino acids. CDR1 and CDR2 (germline): SGHVS, FNYEAQ. With 5 bases clipped from V and 1 base from J, the junction kept 2 bases outside the gene matches. The chain uses TRBV7-6 and TRBJ2-5, with 9 bases identical to TRBD1. This receptor was obtained from an adult who received the AZD1222 COVID-19 vaccine. The sequences come from peripheral blood, collected 28 days after the second AZD1222 dose. The CDR3 loop reads CASSRTGVQETQYF. The CDR3 DNA reads TGTGCCAGCAGCCGGACAGGGGTCCAAGAGACCCAGTACTTC.